The sequence of this T cell receptor (beta chain) was determined in a study of T cell repertoires in cytomegalovirus infection. The overall study: Both a matching HLA type and CMV infection were indicated by public TCR beta signatures. Findings and limits, study-wide: CMV carriers with the relevant HLA were identified by cumulative public TCR beta family frequency. CMV-specific TCR beta clonotypes restricted by HLA-C were the ones dominating the ex vivo response.

This clonotype was seen only a few times. Its antigen is currently unknown. An end of the junction differs from the germline gene, which may be a read error. TCRdb ran MiXCR on the reads and lists one entry per CDR3 protein. Here the sample spans about 530,000 distinct CDR3 sequences, 26% being singletons. Germline V gives CDR1 SGHTA, CDR2 FQGNSA. The CDR3 is 12 amino acids. The sample consisted of PBMCs. This chain connects TRBV7-2 to TRBJ2-7, with D hard to call. This TCR was sampled from a human donor in good health (CMV status not recorded). Some clones in this sample may be carry-over from other donors' samples. Here the CDR3 DNA reads TGTGCCAGCACCTTAGAAGGCTACGAGCAGTACTTC. It encodes CASTLEGYEQYF.